This T cell receptor (beta chain) was observed in a study of T cells after yellow fever vaccination. TCR cDNA, made by 5'RACE template switching, carried an added universal primer site and UMIs. TCRdb fed the 5' RACE reads into MiXCR, producing one record per CDR3 protein. The sample yields some 600,000 distinct CDR3 sequences, 10% to 15% seen once. This TCR derives from a young man who received the YFV17D yellow fever vaccine. The sequenced sample was PBMCs, obtained on the day of the yellow fever booster vaccination.

CDR3 protein: CASSPSGLAGNEQFF. CDR3 DNA sequence: TGTGCCAGCAGCCCATCGGGACTAGCGGGAAATGAGCAGTTCTTC. The genes are TRBV3-1 and TRBJ2-1; 13 positions match TRBD2. The V gene end was trimmed by 4 bases and the J gene end by 7 bases; junction bases not matched to a gene: 4. Germline values: CDR1 LGHDT, CDR2 YNNKEL (reference sequence). The CDR3 length is 15 residues.